These T cell receptor beta chains were read from a single sample in a study of blood T cell repertoires in COVID-19. Assay used: immunoSEQ multiplex PCR; TCRdb lists only in-frame clones, some missing. The sample shows 150,000 or so clones, roughly 87% of them seen only once. The sample comprised PBMCs or T cells enriched from blood (not recorded which). These receptors were collected from a woman in her thirties or forties who had been exposed to COVID-19. Both conserved end residues are part of each CDR3. D genes are given only for firm matches. Clone size is stated in some rows and not others, as once, few, many or a class when expanded.

clone_size	v_call	d_call	j_call	cdr3_nt	cdr3_aa
few	TRBV28	-	TRBJ1-5	TGTGCCAGCAGTTTGTCGTACAGAAATCAGCCCCAGCATTTT	CASSLSYRNQPQHF
-	TRBV18	TRBD1	TRBJ2-7	TGTGCCAGCTCAGGAGGACAGGGGCTCCACGAGCAGTACTTC	CASSGGQGLHEQYF
-	TRBV6-5	TRBD2	TRBJ2-3	TGTGCCAGCAGTTTGGGACTAGCGGGAGCTAATACGCAGTATTTT	CASSLGLAGANTQYF
-	TRBV19	-	TRBJ1-5	TGTGCCAGTAGTTCCCCCACCGTCCTCGGGCCCCAGCATTTT	CASSSPTVLGPQHF
-	TRBV10-3	-	TRBJ1-2	TGTGCCATCAGTGAGTCAGCAGTTCGGGATGGCTACACCTTC	CAISESAVRDGYTF
-	TRBV5-6	TRBD1	TRBJ2-3	TGTGCCAGCAGCGCGGCCGGGACAGGAAACACAGATACGCAGTATTTT	CASSAAGTGNTDTQYF
-	TRBV14	TRBD2	TRBJ2-1	TGTGCCAGCAACCACTTGACTAGCGGGGGAAATGAGCAGTTCTTC	CASNHLTSGGNEQFF
-	TRBV2	TRBD2	TRBJ2-3	TGTGCCAGCAGTGAGGTCGGGGGGTCAGATACGCAGTATTTT	CASSEVGGSDTQYF
-	TRBV11-2	-	TRBJ1-6	TGTGCCAGCAGCTTACAGGGGCAGTCACCCCTCCACTTT	CASSLQGQSPLHF
-	TRBV12-5	TRBD1	TRBJ1-6	TGTGCTAGTGGTTTGACAGGGGAGACTTCACCCCTCCACTTT	CASGLTGETSPLHF
-	TRBV28	TRBD1	TRBJ1-2	TGTGCCAGCAGTACCGGGACAGGGGGCCTGTCTAACTATGGCTACACCTTC	CASSTGTGGLSNYGYTF
-	TRBV13	-	TRBJ1-3	TGTGCCAGCAGCTTAGGAGTTAGCTTCTCCACCATATATTTT	CASSLGVSFSTIYF
once	TRBV6-5	-	TRBJ2-3	TGTGCCAGCAGGCGGCGGGACACAGATACGCAGTATTTT	CASRRRDTDTQYF
-	TRBV28	-	TRBJ1-6	TGTGCCAGCAGTACGTTTACAGGGCGGCATTCACCCCTCCACTTT	CASSTFTGRHSPLHF
-	TRBV10-1	-	TRBJ1-1	TGCGCCAGCAGTGCCGGGGGGACTGAAGCTTTCTTT	CASSAGGTEAFF
-	TRBV27	-	TRBJ1-1	TGTGCCAGCAGTCCCTCGTGGGGCGTATCTGGAGCTTTCTTT	CASSPSWGVSGAFF
-	TRBV9	TRBD1	TRBJ1-4	TGTGCCAGCAGCGCGACAGGGACTAATGAAAAACTGTTTTTT	CASSATGTNEKLFF
-	TRBV27	TRBD1	TRBJ1-2	TGTGCCAGCAGTGAGGACAGGGTGGGCTCGGAAGGCTACACCTTC	CASSEDRVGSEGYTF
-	TRBV24-1	-	TRBJ2-3	TGTGCCACCACTCCTAGCCCCTCGACAGATACGCAGTATTTT	CATTPSPSTDTQYF
-	TRBV11-2	TRBD1	TRBJ2-7	TGTGCCAGCAGCTTCCCAGGGGGCGAGCAGTACTTC	CASSFPGGEQYF
once	TRBV5-1	-	TRBJ2-1	TGCGCCAGCAGGTTACAGGGTCCATACAATGAGCAGTTCTTC	CASRLQGPYNEQFF
-	TRBV3-1/TRBV3-2	-	TRBJ2-7	TGTGCCAGTTCGGGGTCAACCTACGAGCAGTACTTC	CASSGSTYEQYF
-	TRBV6-5	-	TRBJ1-4	TGTGCCAGCATCACACAGGGTTTCGAAAAACTGTTTTTT	CASITQGFEKLFF
few	TRBV9	-	TRBJ2-7	TGTGCCAGCAGCGTAGCGGGGAGCGGCTCCTACGAGCAGTACTTC	CASSVAGSGSYEQYF
-	TRBV28	-	TRBJ1-4	TGTGCCAGCAGTTTTGGCAGATTTACGGGTTCGGAAAAACTGTTTTTT	CASSFGRFTGSEKLFF
-	TRBV5-1	TRBD1	TRBJ1-1	TGCGCCAGCAGTTATGCAGGGGGCGAGAACACTGAAGCTTTCTTT	CASSYAGGENTEAFF
-	TRBV4-2	TRBD2	TRBJ2-3	TGTGCCAGCAGCCAGGATACTAGCGGGGCAGACCCTAGCACAGATACGCAGTATTTT	CASSQDTSGADPSTDTQYF
-	TRBV9	TRBD2	TRBJ2-3	TGTGCCAGCAGCGTGAGAGCGGGGGCCGATACGCAGTATTTT	CASSVRAGADTQYF
-	TRBV4-1	-	TRBJ2-1	TGCGCCAGCAGCCAAGCTGGGGGGAGATCGATCAATGAGCAGTTCTTC	CASSQAGGRSINEQFF
-	TRBV7-2	TRBD1	TRBJ1-2	TGTGCCAGCAGCCTAACCCGGGACAGGCGACTTAACTATGGCTACACCTTC	CASSLTRDRRLNYGYTF
few	TRBV7-9	-	TRBJ2-7	TGTGCCAGCAGCCCCCCAGTTTTGTCTTTCTCCTACGAGCAGTACTTC	CASSPPVLSFSYEQYF
-	TRBV14	-	TRBJ2-3	TGTGCCAGCAGCCAAGATTATACGAGGGAGCTCACAGATACGCAGTATTTT	CASSQDYTRELTDTQYF
-	TRBV5-5	TRBD2	TRBJ2-3	TGTGCCAGCTTTACTAGCGGGGCTAGCACAGATACGCAGTATTTT	CASFTSGASTDTQYF
-	TRBV29-1	-	TRBJ1-5	TGCAGCGTTTCGGCAGGGATCAATCAGCCCCAGCATTTT	CSVSAGINQPQHF
-	TRBV29-1	-	TRBJ2-5	TGCAGAGAGAGGGAGACCCAGTACTTC	CRERETQYF
-	TRBV4-1	-	TRBJ1-1	TGCGCCAGCAGCCGATACTCGGGACTCACTGAAGCTTTCTTT	CASSRYSGLTEAFF
-	TRBV5-1	-	TRBJ1-5	TGCGCCAGCAGCATCGTAATTACAGGAAGCAATCAGCCCCAGCATTTT	CASSIVITGSNQPQHF
-	TRBV5-1	TRBD1	TRBJ1-2	TGCGCCAGCAGCTATGGAACAGGGGATCGAGGCTACACCTTC	CASSYGTGDRGYTF
-	TRBV14	-	TRBJ1-4	TGTGCCAGCAGCCAAGACAGGGTGCCCCAGGGAAAACTGTTTTTT	CASSQDRVPQGKLFF
-	TRBV4-1	-	TRBJ2-5	TGCGCCAGCAGCCAAGCGGGTTTCAAAGAGACCCAGTACTTC	CASSQAGFKETQYF
-	TRBV19	TRBD1	TRBJ1-2	TGTGCCAGTAGGGGACAGTCCTATGGCTACACCTTC	CASRGQSYGYTF
-	TRBV7-3	-	TRBJ1-1	TGTGCCAGCAGCTTAACAGGGACTAACACTGAAGCTTTCTTT	CASSLTGTNTEAFF
-	TRBV3-1/TRBV3-2	-	TRBJ1-6	TGTGCCAGCAGCCACACAGATAACAATTCACCCCTCCACTTT	CASSHTDNNSPLHF
-	TRBV7-6	-	TRBJ2-3	TGTGCCAGCAGCTTAGCAGCAACAGATACGCAGTATTTT	CASSLAATDTQYF
-	TRBV3-1/TRBV3-2	-	TRBJ2-2	TGTGCCAGCAGCCAACGGGTTCGGCAGGGGAACACCGGGGAGCTGTTTTTT	CASSQRVRQGNTGELFF
-	TRBV5-1	-	TRBJ1-1	TGCGCCAGCAGCCTCGCTCCAGAGGGCCTTGAAGCTTTCTTT	CASSLAPEGLEAFF
-	TRBV6-2/TRBV6-3	-	TRBJ2-3	TGTGCCAGCAGTTACTCGACTAGGGGGCTGGTCTTGACAGATACGCAGTATTTT	CASSYSTRGLVLTDTQYF
-	TRBV7-9	-	TRBJ1-2	TGTGCCAGCAGCTTAGCTGGAGGGGCCGATGGCTACACCTTC	CASSLAGGADGYTF
-	TRBV21-1	-	TRBJ2-7	TGTGCCAGCAGTGGACTAGCGCGCGATCTACTCTACGAGCAGTACTTC	CASSGLARDLLYEQYF
-	TRBV10-3	-	TRBJ1-4	TGTGCCATCAGTGAGTCGGGGGGGCTCGCTGAAAAACTGTTTTTT	CAISESGGLAEKLFF
-	TRBV5-1	-	TRBJ2-7	TGCGCCAGCAGCTCCCCGCTAGGGGAAGGTCTTGTGTACGAGCAGTACTTC	CASSSPLGEGLVYEQYF
-	TRBV28	-	TRBJ1-2	TGTGCCAGCAGTTTGCGGGTTCAATATGGCTACACCTTC	CASSLRVQYGYTF
-	TRBV2	-	TRBJ2-7	TGTGCCAGCAGAGCGGGACAGGCGAATTCCTACGAGCAGTACTTC	CASRAGQANSYEQYF
-	TRBV19	TRBD1	TRBJ1-5	TGTGCCAGTAGTAACAGGGGGCGCAAAGATCAGCCCCAGCATTTT	CASSNRGRKDQPQHF
-	TRBV5-1	-	TRBJ1-5	TGCGCCAGCAGCTTGGGGGGCGGAAACAATCAGCCCCAGCATTTT	CASSLGGGNNQPQHF
-	TRBV13	-	TRBJ2-3	TGTGCCAGCAGCTTTTCCCTAAACACAGATACGCAGTATTTT	CASSFSLNTDTQYF
-	TRBV18	TRBD1	TRBJ1-3	TGTGCCAGCTCACCAGCGAGACAGGGGGCGAGCTCTGGAAACACCATATATTTT	CASSPARQGASSGNTIYF
-	TRBV4-3	TRBD2	TRBJ2-1	TGCGCCAGCAGCCAGAATAGACTAGCGGGAGTCAATGAGCAGTTCTTC	CASSQNRLAGVNEQFF
few	TRBV10-3	-	TRBJ1-5	TGTGCCATCCTTAAGGGAGGGTCGGGGAGCAATCAGCCCCAGCATTTT	CAILKGGSGSNQPQHF